One and the same sample provided the 20 T cell receptor beta chains below, sequenced in a study of cytomegalovirus exposure and HLA in healthy donors. PCR was performed using 60 Vbeta and 13 Jbeta primers. Here immunoSEQ multiplex PCR was the method, and the copy in TCRdb shows in-frame clones only, minus some. The data show some 70,000 clones, 70% to 90% seen once. The specimen sequenced was PBMCs. All receptors come from a human donor in good health.

The chain links TRBV19 to TRBJ1-1; D is uncertain. CDR1 and CDR2 from the germline V gene are LNHDA and SQIVND (reference sequence). CDR3 length: 13 amino acids. V lost 3 bases to trimming and J lost 1 base, with 6 bases between them. In nucleotides, the CDR3 is TGTGCCAGTAGTATGGCGGCGAACACTGAAGCTTTCTTT. Residues: CASSMAANTEAFF.

CDR3: CASSVVSGGIGEQYF. CDR3 nucleotides: TGTGCCAGCAGCGTAGTATCGGGGGGGATCGGCGAGCAGTACTTC. The chain employs TRBV9 and TRBJ2-7, with 8 bases that match TRBD2. With V trimmed by 0 bases and J by 6 bases, 8 bases remained unmatched. The CDR3 covers 15 residues. The germline CDR1 and CDR2 sequences are SGDLS and YYNGEE.

This clone has a handful of counts. The rearrangement uses TRBV7-2 and TRBJ1-2, with 12 bases identical to TRBD1. The V and J ends lost 2 bases and 6 bases, in that order; junction bases with no gene match: 10. The CDR3 contains 17 residues. Germline V gene data show CDR1 as SGHTA and CDR2 as FQGNSA. The CDR3 region is CASSLSPYGTGGDGYTF. Written as DNA, the CDR3 is TGTGCCAGCAGCTTAAGCCCCTACGGGACAGGGGGCGATGGCTACACCTTC. Drawing the rest from reference TRBV7-2 and TRBJ1-2, the complete variable domain is GAGVSQSPSNKVTEKGKDVELRCDPISGHTALYWYRQSLGQGLEFLIYFQGNSAPDKSGLPSDRFSAERTGGSVSTLTIQRTQQEDSAVYLCASSLSPYGTGGDGYTFGSGTRLTVV.

The chain combines TRBV5-1 with TRBJ2-2; D might be TRBD1 (6 bases). The V gene's germline CDR1 is SGHRS and CDR2 YFSETQ. Trimming removed 1 base from V and 3 bases from J, with 13 bases in between. The CDR3 is made up of 16 amino acids. CDR3 sequence reads: CASSLFGGVDTGELFF. In DNA form, the CDR3 reads TGCGCCAGCAGCTTGTTTGGGGGCGTTGACACCGGGGAGCTGTTTTTT. Together with reference TRBV5-1 and TRBJ2-2, the CDR3 gives the full variable domain: KAGVTQTPRYLIKTRGQQVTLSCSPISGHRSVSWYQQTPGQGLQFLFEYFSETQRNKGNFPGRFSGRQFSNSRSEMNVSTLELGDSALYLCASSLFGGVDTGELFFGEGSRLTVL.

The chain links TRBV2 to TRBJ1-2; D perhaps matches TRBD1 (6 bases). V was shortened by 6 bases and J by 7 bases, with 15 bases between the two germline ends. Germline V gene lookup returns CDR1 SNHLY and CDR2 FYNNEI. The CDR3 consists of 13 residues. In nucleotides, the CDR3 is TGTGCCAGCAGAAGGACAGATCGGTTTGGCTACACCTTC. This translates into CASRRTDRFGYTF.

V gene TRBV7-9 combines with J gene TRBJ1-2; D uncertain. The V gene lost 3 bases and the J gene lost 4 bases, with 18 bases spanning the gap. This CDR3 comprises 16 residues. Germline CDR1 SEHNR, CDR2 FQNEAQ (reference sequence). The CDR3 reads CASSLVPDRASYGYTF. CDR3 coding DNA: TGTGCCAGCAGCTTGGTCCCCGACCGAGCTAGCTATGGCTACACCTTC. The full variable domain, with the rest looked up from reference TRBV7-9 and TRBJ1-2, is DTGVSQNPRHKITKRGQNVTFRCDPISEHNRLYWYRQTLGQGPEFLTYFQNEAQLEKSRLLSDRFSAERPKGSFSTLEIQRTEQGDSAMYLCASSLVPDRASYGYTFGSGTRLTVV.

The chain uses TRBV2 and TRBJ1-5, with 8 bases matching TRBD1. The ends lost 1 base at V and 5 bases at J; junction bases unmatched: 10. The CDR3 contains 17 residues. The germline V gene has CDR1 SNHLY and CDR2 FYNNEI. Written as DNA, the CDR3 is TGTGCCAGCAGTGAAGGTCCCGCAGGGGGCGCAGATCAGCCCCAGCATTTT. Translation: CASSEGPAGGADQPQHF. The full variable domain, with the rest looked up from reference TRBV2 and TRBJ1-5, is EPEVTQTPSHQVTQMGQEVILRCVPISNHLYFYWYRQILGQKVEFLVSFYNNEISEKSEIFDDQFSVERPDGSNFTLKIRSTKLEDSAMYFCASSEGPAGGADQPQHFGDGTRLSIL.

The V and J genes are TRBV6-5 and TRBJ2-2; D might be TRBD1 (6 bases). Trimming removed 4 bases from V and 6 bases from J, with 15 bases in between. This CDR3 contains 15 residues. CDR1 and CDR2 (germline): MNHEY, SVGAGI. The CDR3 is CASSSPGHRAGELFF. CDR3 nucleotide sequence: TGTGCCAGCAGTTCTCCGGGACACCGGGCCGGGGAGCTGTTTTTT.

The V call is TRBV19, the J call TRBJ2-5; 7 bases line up with TRBD1. Germline V gene sequence: CDR1 LNHDA, CDR2 SQIVND (reference sequence). The V gene end was trimmed by 3 bases and the J gene end by 2 bases; junction bases not matched to a gene: 15. This CDR3 has 18 residues. Here the CDR3 DNA reads TGTGCCAGTAGTATGGCCGTGAGGGGGCCTATCACGCAAGAGACCCAGTACTTC. It yields the protein CASSMAVRGPITQETQYF.

The chain employs TRBV2 and TRBJ2-7; D remains ambiguous. V shed 4 bases and J shed 3 bases, with 10 bases lying between them. Germline V gives CDR1 SNHLY, CDR2 FYNNEI. The CDR3 covers 13 residues. The CDR3 is CASSALRYYEQYF. CDR3 in DNA: TGTGCCAGCAGTGCTCTCCGGTACTACGAGCAGTACTTC. Full variable domain (remainder filled in from reference TRBV2 and TRBJ2-7): EPEVTQTPSHQVTQMGQEVILRCVPISNHLYFYWYRQILGQKVEFLVSFYNNEISEKSEIFDDQFSVERPDGSNFTLKIRSTKLEDSAMYFCASSALRYYEQYFGPGTRLTVT.

The chain joins TRBV6-1 to TRBJ2-7, with 7 nucleotides matching TRBD1. V shed 11 bases, J shed 5 bases, and the junction held 6 bases outside the gene matches. The germline gives CDR1 MNHNS, CDR2 SASEGT. The CDR3 extends over 11 amino acids. CDR3 bases: TGTGCCGGCCGACAGGGCAACGAGCAGTACTTC. Translating gives CAGRQGNEQYF.

The V call is TRBV19, the J call TRBJ1-4; a possible D gene is TRBD1 (5 bases). The CDR3 runs 17 residues. The germline V and J ends were trimmed by 1 base and 7 bases, with 19 bases remaining between them. CDR1 is LNHDA and CDR2 is SQIVND in the germline V gene (reference sequence). Here the CDR3 DNA reads TGTGCCAGTAGTATAGCGGCAGAGACGGGGGTCCTTGAAAAACTGTTTTTT. It codes for CASSIAAETGVLEKLFF.

Comments on this clone: One end of the junction does not line up with germline, which may come from a read error. V is TRBV7-7 and J is TRBJ1-6, with D possibly TRBD1 on 5 matching bases. Germline CDR1 reads SSHAT; CDR2 reads FNYEAQ (reference sequence). This CDR3 contains 13 residues. In nucleotides, the CDR3 is TGTGCTAGCAGCGAACGGGGGGGTTCACCCCTCCACTTT. It specifies CASSERGGSPLHF. The complete variable domain, with remaining parts taken from reference TRBV7-7 and TRBJ1-6, reads GAGVSQSPRYKVTKRGQDVTLRCDPISSHATLYWYQQALGQGPEFLTYFNYEAQPDKSGLPSDRFSAERPEGSISTLTIQRTEQRDSAMYRCASSERGGSPLHFGNGTRLTVT.

The gene calls are TRBV10-2 and TRBJ2-1; TRBD2 aligns across 13 bases. J was trimmed by 2 bases and V by 6 bases; bases with no gene match: 4. Germline V gene sequence: CDR1 WSHSY, CDR2 SAAADI. This CDR3 is built from 16 residues. The DNA for the CDR3 is TGCGCCAGCAGGGCGGGACTAGCGGGGACCTACAATGAGCAGTTCTTC. This encodes CASRAGLAGTYNEQFF.

V is TRBV7-6 and J is TRBJ2-1, with D possibly TRBD2 on 6 matching bases. V lost 2 bases and J lost 8, with 10 bases in between. The CDR3 totals 13 residues. Germline values: CDR1 SGHVS, CDR2 FNYEAQ. This CDR3 reads CASSLRRGDEQFF. CDR3 nucleotides: TGTGCCAGCAGCTTAAGGCGGGGCGATGAGCAGTTCTTC.

This chain uses TRBV19 with TRBJ1-2, with D possibly TRBD1 on 6 matching bases. The germline CDR1 and CDR2 sequences are LNHDA and SQIVND (reference sequence). This CDR3 contains 15 residues. The V end was cut by 5 bases, the J end by 2 bases, with 15 bases between. CDR3 in amino acids: CASSPRQQGNYGYTF. CDR3 DNA sequence: TGTGCCAGTAGTCCCCGGCAACAGGGAAACTATGGCTACACCTTC.

CDR3 loop: CASSPRQGITEAFF. CDR3 nucleotide sequence: TGTGCCAGCAGCCCACGACAGGGAATCACTGAAGCTTTCTTT. V and J are TRBV9 and TRBJ1-1; 7 bases match TRBD1. Germline CDR1 SGDLS, CDR2 YYNGEE. The ends lost 4 bases at V and 4 bases at J; junction bases unmatched: 7. The CDR3 covers 14 residues.

This clone was detected once. The chain uses TRBV28 and TRBJ1-5; 9 nucleotides align to TRBD1. V was pared by 8 bases and J by 6 bases, with 2 bases of the junction left unmatched. Germline loops: CDR1 MDHEN, CDR2 SYDVKM. This CDR3 spans 12 amino acids. The CDR3 loop reads CASGTGIQPQHF. The DNA of the CDR3 is TGTGCCAGCGGGACAGGGATTCAGCCCCAGCATTTT.

The V and J genes are TRBV6-6 and TRBJ2-7; 11 bases align to TRBD2. This CDR3 is 16 amino acids long. V lost 6 bases and J lost 4; bases outside the gene matches: 11. CDR1 is MNHNY and CDR2 is SVGAGI in the germline V gene (reference sequence). The CDR3 region is CASRGLAGGSSYEQYF. CDR3 coding DNA: TGTGCCAGCAGGGGGCTAGCGGGGGGTTCGTCGTACGAGCAGTACTTC.

This chain links TRBV18 with TRBJ1-1; no clear D. Looked up from germline, CDR1 is KGHSH and CDR2 is LQKENI. Trimming removed 3 bases from V and 4 bases from J, with 15 bases in between. This CDR3 contains 15 residues. The CDR3 DNA reads TGTGCCAGCTCACCCTCTAGACACCTAGCCACTGAAGCTTTCTTT. Encoded protein: CASSPSRHLATEAFF.